This TCR beta chain was observed in a study of cytomegalovirus exposure and HLA in healthy donors. Use of 60 Vbeta and 13 Jbeta primers characterized the PCR. Under the authors' procedure: Among the unique TCR beta chains that a later analysis counted, around 72 million in all, 10 million to 11 million were shared. Clones were sequenced by immunoSEQ multiplex PCR, and TCRdb holds only the in-frame ones, with some missing. For V, J and clone size, that table is used; D and trimming come from the DNA. The data contain 110,000 to 150,000 clones, 9.7% of them singletons. V trimming: 5 bases; J trimming: 4 bases; junction bases outside the gene matches: 6. There are 15 residues in the CDR3. CDR1 is WSHSY and CDR2 is SAAADI in the germline V gene.

The TCR was taken from a man aged 50-59 years in good health and CMV-seronegative. The chain carries TRBV10-2 and TRBJ2-1; TRBD1 aligns across 9 bases. The source material was PBMCs. In DNA, the CDR3 is TGCGCCAGCAGTCCACAGGGGGCTGGTTACAATGAGCAGTTCTTC. Its translation is CASSPQGAGYNEQFF.